Sequencing of this TCR beta chain was carried out in a study of blood T cell repertoires in COVID-19. Study overall: The United States, Italy and Spain supplied acute and convalescent COVID-19 samples. T cells, B-cell-depleted T cells, or PBMCs supplied cDNA or gDNA.

Per the study methods: Amplifying reference gene primers gave estimates of nucleated cell counts. Assay used: immunoSEQ multiplex PCR; TCRdb lists only in-frame clones, some missing. V and J calls plus clone size are reproduced from that table; the DNA served to infer D and trimming. Of about 260,000 clones listed, about 87% were seen once; the top ten hold roughly 4%. Germline V gives CDR1 SGHTA, CDR2 FQGNSA. The junction had 8 bases not matched to a gene; V was cut back by 5 bases and J by 0 bases. The CDR3 is 19 residues long. This receptor was obtained from a man aged 55 to 70 who had recovered from COVID-19. Sequencing was carried out using peripheral blood. This chain links TRBV7-2 with TRBJ2-6, with 12 bases that match TRBD2. The CDR3 DNA sequence: TGTGCCAGCAGCGTAACTAGCGGGGGGACCTACTCTGGGGCCAACGTCCTGACTTTC. It translates to CASSVTSGGTYSGANVLTF.